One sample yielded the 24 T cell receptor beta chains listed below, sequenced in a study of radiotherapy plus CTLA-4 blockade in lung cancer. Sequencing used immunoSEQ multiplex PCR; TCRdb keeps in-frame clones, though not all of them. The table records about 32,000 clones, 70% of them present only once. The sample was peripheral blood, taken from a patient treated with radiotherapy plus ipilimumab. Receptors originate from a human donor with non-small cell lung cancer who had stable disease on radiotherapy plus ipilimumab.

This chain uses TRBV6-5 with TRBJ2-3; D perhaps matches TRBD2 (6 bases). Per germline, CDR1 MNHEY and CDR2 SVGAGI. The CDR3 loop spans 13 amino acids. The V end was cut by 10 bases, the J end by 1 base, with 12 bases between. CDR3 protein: CATRGGGTDTQYF. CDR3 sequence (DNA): TGTGCCACCCGAGGCGGGGGCACAGATACGCAGTATTTT.

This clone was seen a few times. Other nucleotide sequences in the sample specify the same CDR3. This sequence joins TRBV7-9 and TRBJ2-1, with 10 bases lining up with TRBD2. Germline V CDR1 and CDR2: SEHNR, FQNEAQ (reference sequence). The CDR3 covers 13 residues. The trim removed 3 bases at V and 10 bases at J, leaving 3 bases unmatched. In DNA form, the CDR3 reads TGTGCCAGCAGCTTGAGCGGGAGGGCCGAGCAGTTCTTC. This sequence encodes CASSLSGRAEQFF.

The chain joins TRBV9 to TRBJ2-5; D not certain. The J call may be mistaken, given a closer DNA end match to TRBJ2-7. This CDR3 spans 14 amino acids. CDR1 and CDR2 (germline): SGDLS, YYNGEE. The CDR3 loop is CASSGRGRTYEQYF. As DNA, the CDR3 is TGTGCCAGCAGCGGGAGAGGCCGGACCTACGAGCAGTACTTC.

The CDR3 spells CASSRQVGAYNEQFF. The DNA of the CDR3 is TGTGCCAGCAGTCGGCAGGTAGGAGCTTACAATGAGCAGTTCTTC. The chain joins TRBV5-5 to TRBJ2-1; D unclear. Germline CDR1 reads SGHKS; CDR2 reads YYEKEE (reference sequence). This CDR3 comprises 15 residues. V gave up 5 bases and J gave up 4 bases, with 16 bases separating them.

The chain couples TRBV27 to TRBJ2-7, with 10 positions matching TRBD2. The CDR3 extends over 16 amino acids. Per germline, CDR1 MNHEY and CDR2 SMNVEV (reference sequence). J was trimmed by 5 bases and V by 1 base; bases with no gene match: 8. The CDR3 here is CASSLLLAGRAHEQYF. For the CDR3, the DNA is TGTGCCAGCAGTTTATTACTAGCGGGGAGAGCTCACGAGCAGTACTTC.

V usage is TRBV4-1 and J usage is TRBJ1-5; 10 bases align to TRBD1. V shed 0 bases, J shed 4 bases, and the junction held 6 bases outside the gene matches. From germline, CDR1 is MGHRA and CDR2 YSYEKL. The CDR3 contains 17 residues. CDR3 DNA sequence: TGCGCCAGCAGCCAAGAGCGGGGGACAGGGGTTAATCAGCCCCAGCATTTT. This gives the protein CASSQERGTGVNQPQHF.

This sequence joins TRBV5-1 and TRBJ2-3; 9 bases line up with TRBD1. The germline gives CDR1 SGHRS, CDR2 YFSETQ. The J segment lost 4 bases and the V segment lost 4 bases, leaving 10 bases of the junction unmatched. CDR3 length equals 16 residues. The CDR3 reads CASSLGGTGRADTQYF. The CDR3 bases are TGCGCCAGCAGCCTCGGGGGGACAGGGAGAGCAGATACGCAGTATTTT.

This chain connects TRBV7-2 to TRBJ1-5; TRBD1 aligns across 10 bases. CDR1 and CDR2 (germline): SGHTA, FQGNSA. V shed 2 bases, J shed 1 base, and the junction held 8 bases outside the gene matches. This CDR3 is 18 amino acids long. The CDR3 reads CASSLRPTGGWSNQPQHF. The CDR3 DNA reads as TGTGCCAGCAGCTTAAGACCGACAGGGGGCTGGAGCAATCAGCCCCAGCATTTT.

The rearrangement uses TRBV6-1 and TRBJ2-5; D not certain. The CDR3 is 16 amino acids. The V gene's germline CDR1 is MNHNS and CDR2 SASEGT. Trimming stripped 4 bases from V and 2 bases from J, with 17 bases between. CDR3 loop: CASSVWSGPQQETQYF. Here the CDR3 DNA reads TGTGCCAGCAGTGTTTGGAGTGGGCCCCAACAAGAGACCCAGTACTTC.

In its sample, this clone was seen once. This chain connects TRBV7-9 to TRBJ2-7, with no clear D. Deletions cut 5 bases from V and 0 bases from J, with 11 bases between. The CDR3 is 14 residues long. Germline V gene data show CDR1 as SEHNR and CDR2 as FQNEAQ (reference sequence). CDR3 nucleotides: TGTGCCAGCAGCGATAAGAAAACCTCCTACGAGCAGTACTTC. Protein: CASSDKKTSYEQYF.

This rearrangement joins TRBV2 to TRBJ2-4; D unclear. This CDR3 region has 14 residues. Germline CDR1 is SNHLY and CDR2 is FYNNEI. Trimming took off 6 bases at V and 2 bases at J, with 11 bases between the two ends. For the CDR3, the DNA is TGTGCCAGCAGCCTTGAGAGGTCCAAAAACATTCAGTACTTC. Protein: CASSLERSKNIQYF.

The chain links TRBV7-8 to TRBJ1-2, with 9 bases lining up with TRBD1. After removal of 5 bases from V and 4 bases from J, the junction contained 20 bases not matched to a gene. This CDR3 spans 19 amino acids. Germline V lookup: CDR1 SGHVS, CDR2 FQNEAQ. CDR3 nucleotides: TGTGCCAGCAGCCCACCAAACGGCGCGATCCGGGGACAGGGCTATGGCTACACCTTC. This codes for CASSPPNGAIRGQGYGYTF.

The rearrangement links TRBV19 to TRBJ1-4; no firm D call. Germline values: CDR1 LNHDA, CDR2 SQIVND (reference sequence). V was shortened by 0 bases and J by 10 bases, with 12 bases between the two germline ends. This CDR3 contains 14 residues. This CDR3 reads CASSIEGGEGKLFF. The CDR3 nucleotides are TGTGCCAGTAGTATAGAGGGTGGAGAGGGAAAACTGTTTTTT. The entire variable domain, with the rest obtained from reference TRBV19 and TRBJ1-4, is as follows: DGGITQSPKYLFRKEGQNVTLSCEQNLNHDAMYWYRQDPGQGLRLIYYSQIVNDFQKGDIAEGYSVSREKKESFPLTVTSAQKNPTAFYLCASSIEGGEGKLFFGSGTQLSVL.

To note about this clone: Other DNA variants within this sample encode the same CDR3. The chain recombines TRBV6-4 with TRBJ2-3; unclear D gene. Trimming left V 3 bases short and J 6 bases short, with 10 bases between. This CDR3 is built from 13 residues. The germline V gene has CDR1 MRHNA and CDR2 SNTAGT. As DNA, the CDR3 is TGTGCCAGCAGTGAGGGCAGAGGTGATACGCAGTATTTT. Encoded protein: CASSEGRGDTQYF.

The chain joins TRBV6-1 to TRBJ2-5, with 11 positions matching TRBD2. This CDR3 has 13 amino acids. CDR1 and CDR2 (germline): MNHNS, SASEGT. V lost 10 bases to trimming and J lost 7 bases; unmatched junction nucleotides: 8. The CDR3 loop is CATATSGRGTQYF. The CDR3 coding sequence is TGTGCCACCGCTACTAGCGGGAGAGGGACCCAGTACTTC.

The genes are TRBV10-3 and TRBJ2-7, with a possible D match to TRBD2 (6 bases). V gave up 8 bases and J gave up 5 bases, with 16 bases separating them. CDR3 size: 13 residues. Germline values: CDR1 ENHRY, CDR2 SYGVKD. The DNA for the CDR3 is TGTGCCATCGGGGAGGCAGGGAACGACGAGCAGTACTTC. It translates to CAIGEAGNDEQYF.

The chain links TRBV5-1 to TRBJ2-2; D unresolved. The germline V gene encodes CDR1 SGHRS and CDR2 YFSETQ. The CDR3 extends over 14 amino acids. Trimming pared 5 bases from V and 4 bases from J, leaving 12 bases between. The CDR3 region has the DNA TGCGCCAGCAGGGAGACCCTCGGCACCGGGGAGCTGTTTTTT. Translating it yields CASRETLGTGELFF.

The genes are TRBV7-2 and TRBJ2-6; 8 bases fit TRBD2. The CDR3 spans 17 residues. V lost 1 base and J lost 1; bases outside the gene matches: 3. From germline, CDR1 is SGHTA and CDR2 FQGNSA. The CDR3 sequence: CASSLGLAPSGANVLTF. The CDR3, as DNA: TGTGCCAGCAGCTTAGGACTAGCGCCTTCTGGGGCCAACGTCCTGACTTTC.

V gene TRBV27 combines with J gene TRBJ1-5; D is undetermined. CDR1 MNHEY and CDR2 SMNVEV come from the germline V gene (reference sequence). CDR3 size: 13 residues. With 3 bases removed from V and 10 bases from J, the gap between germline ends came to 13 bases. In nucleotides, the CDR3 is TGTGCCAGCAGTTTGAGGCCGTCGACCCCCCAGCATTTT. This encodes CASSLRPSTPQHF.

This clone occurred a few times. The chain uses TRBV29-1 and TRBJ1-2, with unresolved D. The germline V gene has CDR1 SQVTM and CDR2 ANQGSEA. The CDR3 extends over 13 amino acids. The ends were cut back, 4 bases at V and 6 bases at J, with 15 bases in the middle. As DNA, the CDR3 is TGCAGCGTTGTAACGGGCTTTGGTGATGGCTACACCTTC. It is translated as CSVVTGFGDGYTF.

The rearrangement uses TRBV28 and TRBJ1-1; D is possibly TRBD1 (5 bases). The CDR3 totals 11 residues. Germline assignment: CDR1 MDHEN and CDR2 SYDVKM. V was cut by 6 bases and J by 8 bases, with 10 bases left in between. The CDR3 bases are TGTGCCAGCAGCTCGGAGGGGGAAGCTTTCTTT. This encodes CASSSEGEAFF.

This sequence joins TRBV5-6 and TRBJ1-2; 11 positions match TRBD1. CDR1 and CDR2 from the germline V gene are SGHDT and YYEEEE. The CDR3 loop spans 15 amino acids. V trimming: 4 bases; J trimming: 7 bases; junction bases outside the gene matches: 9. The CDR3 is CASSPRTGGGFGYTF. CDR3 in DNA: TGTGCCAGCAGCCCTAGGACAGGGGGCGGATTTGGCTACACCTTC.

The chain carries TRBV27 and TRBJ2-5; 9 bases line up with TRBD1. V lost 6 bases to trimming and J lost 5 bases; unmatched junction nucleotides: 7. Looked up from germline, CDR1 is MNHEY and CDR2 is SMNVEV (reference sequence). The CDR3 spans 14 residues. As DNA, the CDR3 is TGTGCCAGCAGGGGACAGGGCGGCACGGAGACCCAGTACTTC. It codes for CASRGQGGTETQYF.

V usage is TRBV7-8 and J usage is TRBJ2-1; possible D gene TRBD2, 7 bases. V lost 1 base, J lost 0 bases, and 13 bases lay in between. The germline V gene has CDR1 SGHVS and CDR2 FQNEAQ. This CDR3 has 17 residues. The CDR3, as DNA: TGTGCCAGCAGCTTAGTAGGGGGGGCGAGCTCCTACAATGAGCAGTTCTTC. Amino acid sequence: CASSLVGGASSYNEQFF. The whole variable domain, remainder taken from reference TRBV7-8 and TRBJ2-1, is GAGVSQSPRYKVAKRGQDVALRCDPISGHVSLFWYQQALGQGPEFLTYFQNEAQLDKSGLPSDRFFAERPEGSVSTLKIQRTQQEDSAVYLCASSLVGGASSYNEQFFGPGTRLTVL.